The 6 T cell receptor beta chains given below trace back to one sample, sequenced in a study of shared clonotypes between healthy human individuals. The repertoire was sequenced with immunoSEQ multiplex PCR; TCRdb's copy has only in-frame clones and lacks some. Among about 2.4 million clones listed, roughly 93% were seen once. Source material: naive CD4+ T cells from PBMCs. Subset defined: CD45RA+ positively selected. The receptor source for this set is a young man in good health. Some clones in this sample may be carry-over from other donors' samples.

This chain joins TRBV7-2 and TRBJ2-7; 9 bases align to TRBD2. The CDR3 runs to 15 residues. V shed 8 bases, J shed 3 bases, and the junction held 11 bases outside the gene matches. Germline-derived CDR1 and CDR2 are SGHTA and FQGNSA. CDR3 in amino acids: CASGVSGGDGYEQYF. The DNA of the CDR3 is TGTGCCAGCGGTGTTAGCGGGGGAGATGGCTACGAGCAGTACTTC.

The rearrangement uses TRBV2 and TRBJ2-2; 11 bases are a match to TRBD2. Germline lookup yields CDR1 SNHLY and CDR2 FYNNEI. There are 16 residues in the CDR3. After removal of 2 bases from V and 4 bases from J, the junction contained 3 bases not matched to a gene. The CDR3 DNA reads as TGTGCCAGCAGTGAATTCCTAGCGGGAGGCACCGGGGAGCTGTTTTTT. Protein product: CASSEFLAGGTGELFF.

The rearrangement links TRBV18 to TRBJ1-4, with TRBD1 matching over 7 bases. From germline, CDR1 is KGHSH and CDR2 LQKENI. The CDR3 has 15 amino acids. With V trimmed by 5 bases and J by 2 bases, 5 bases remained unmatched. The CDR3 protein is CASSSSQGTNEKLFF. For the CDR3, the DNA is TGTGCCAGCTCATCATCACAGGGGACTAATGAAAAACTGTTTTTT.

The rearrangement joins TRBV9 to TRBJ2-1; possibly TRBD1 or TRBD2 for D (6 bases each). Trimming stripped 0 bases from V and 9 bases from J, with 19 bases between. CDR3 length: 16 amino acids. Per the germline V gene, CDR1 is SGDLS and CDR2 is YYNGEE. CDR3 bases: TGTGCCAGCAGCGTAGCGGAGGGGAGTGGGGGGCGTGAGCAGTTCTTC. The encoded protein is CASSVAEGSGGREQFF.

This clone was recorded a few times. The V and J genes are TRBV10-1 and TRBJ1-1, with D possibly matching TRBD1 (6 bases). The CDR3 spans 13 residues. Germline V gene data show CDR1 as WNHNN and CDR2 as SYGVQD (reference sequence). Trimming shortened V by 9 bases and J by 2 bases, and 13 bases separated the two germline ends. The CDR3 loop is CASSAGVNTEAFF. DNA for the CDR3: TGCGCCAGTTCGGCAGGGGTAAACACTGAAGCTTTCTTT.

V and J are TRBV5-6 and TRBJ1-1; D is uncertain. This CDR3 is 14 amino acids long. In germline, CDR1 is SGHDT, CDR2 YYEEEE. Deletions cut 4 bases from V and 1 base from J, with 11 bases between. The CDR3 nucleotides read TGTGCCAGCAGCCGCGACACCAGGAACACTGAAGCTTTCTTT. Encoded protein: CASSRDTRNTEAFF.